The 13 T cell receptor beta chains below come from one sample, sequenced in a study of shared T cell receptors in the human thymus. Sequenced by immunoSEQ multiplex PCR; TCRdb stores in-frame clones only, minus some. The sample gives over 650,000 clones, more than 75% of which show up once; 0.009% to 0.0095% is in the top ten. This sample also belongs to another study, concerning human thymus T cells.

Sequenced sample: thymocytes. These receptors were taken from a boy under two years old with a congenital heart defect.

V gene TRBV4-2 combines with J gene TRBJ1-1, with 8 bases fitting TRBD1. Per the germline V gene, CDR1 is LGHNA and CDR2 is YNFKEQ. V shed 3 bases and J 5 bases; nucleotides not matched to a gene: 5. This CDR3 is built from 14 residues. The chain's CDR3 is CASSQSTGGTEAFF. The DNA for the CDR3 is TGTGCCAGCAGCCAGTCCACAGGGGGAACTGAAGCTTTCTTT.

The V call is TRBV5-4, the J call TRBJ2-1, with 7 bases that match TRBD2. V shed 3 bases and J 4 bases; nucleotides not matched to a gene: 10. CDR3 length: 16 amino acids. The germline V gene encodes CDR1 SGHNT and CDR2 YYREEE (reference sequence). The CDR3 is CASSSGGGVSYNEQFF. In nucleotides, the CDR3 is TGTGCCAGCAGCTCGGGCGGGGGAGTCTCGTACAATGAGCAGTTCTTC.

V usage is TRBV6-5 and J usage is TRBJ1-6; a weak D match, TRBD1 (6 bases). Looked up from germline, CDR1 is MNHEY and CDR2 is SVGAGI. Trimming removed 2 bases at V and 6 bases at J, with 8 bases between. The CDR3 extends over 14 amino acids. Here the CDR3 DNA reads TGTGCCAGCAGTTACCAGGGGATTAATTCACCCCTCCACTTT. It codes for CASSYQGINSPLHF.

The chain employs TRBV10-1 and TRBJ2-7; 7 bases are a match to TRBD2. The CDR3 has 14 amino acids. CDR1 is WNHNN, CDR2 SYGVQD, per germline (reference sequence). Trimming at V came to 1 base and at J to 3 bases, leaving 3 bases not matched to a gene. Written as DNA, the CDR3 is TGCGCCAGCAGTGAGTTCGGGGAGGGCTACGAGCAGTACTTC. Its translation: CASSEFGEGYEQYF.

The chain links TRBV18 to TRBJ1-5; the match to TRBD1 covers 10 bases. With 6 bases clipped from V and 3 bases from J, the junction kept 11 bases outside the gene matches. Per the germline V gene, CDR1 is KGHSH and CDR2 is LQKENI. The CDR3 length is 17 residues. Here the CDR3 reads CASSQHLDRGTNQPQHF. As DNA, the CDR3 is TGTGCCAGCTCCCAACACTTGGACAGGGGGACCAATCAGCCCCAGCATTTT.

The chain joins TRBV19 to TRBJ2-7; TRBD2 aligns across 10 bases. V trimming: 3 bases; J trimming: 5 bases; junction bases outside the gene matches: 4. This CDR3 region has 14 residues. Germline CDR1 is LNHDA and CDR2 is SQIVND (reference sequence). As DNA, the CDR3 is TGTGCCAGTAGTATGAAACTAGCGGGGAACGAGCAGTACTTC. Protein sequence: CASSMKLAGNEQYF.

The V call is TRBV11-2, the J call TRBJ1-2; 7 nucleotides line up with TRBD1. V shed 4 bases and J 9 bases; nucleotides not matched to a gene: 2. Germline CDR1 reads SGHAT; CDR2 reads FQNNGV. This CDR3 has 11 amino acids. The DNA for the CDR3 is TGTGCCAGCAGCTGGGACAGTAGCTACACCTTC. The encoded protein is CASSWDSSYTF.

A single count supports this clone. The gene calls are TRBV18 and TRBJ1-2; the D is unclear. CDR1 and CDR2 from the germline V gene are KGHSH and LQKENI. Trimming removed 3 bases at V and 2 bases at J, with 10 bases between. This CDR3 has 14 residues. The DNA for the CDR3 is TGTGCCAGCTCACCCTCTTCAGGCAACTATGGCTACACCTTC. Its protein product is CASSPSSGNYGYTF.

The chain has TRBV4-2 and TRBJ1-5, with D possibly being TRBD1 (6 bases). In germline, CDR1 is LGHNA, CDR2 YNFKEQ. V was pared by 4 bases and J by 9 bases, with 10 bases between. The CDR3 contains 12 residues. The CDR3 DNA is TGTGCCAGCAGCCTCGGACAGCTGCCCCAGCATTTT. The encoded protein is CASSLGQLPQHF.

The V gene is TRBV6-1, the J gene TRBJ2-7; 8 nucleotides agree with TRBD1. Germline V gives CDR1 MNHNS, CDR2 SASEGT. The CDR3 contains 15 residues. V gave up 10 bases and J gave up 1 base; unmatched junction bases: 12. The CDR3 sequence is CATPPGQGPSYEQYF. The CDR3 region has the DNA TGTGCCACCCCTCCAGGACAGGGCCCTTCCTACGAGCAGTACTTC.

The chain has TRBV7-9 and TRBJ2-3, with 11 bases aligning to TRBD2. Looked up from germline, CDR1 is SEHNR and CDR2 is FQNEAQ (reference sequence). V shed 0 bases, J shed 6 bases, and the junction held 11 bases outside the gene matches. This CDR3 is built from 18 residues. In nucleotides, the CDR3 is TGTGCCAGCAGCTTAGCGTTAGCGGGAGGGCCAAGTGTTGATACGCAGTATTTT. Amino acid sequence: CASSLALAGGPSVDTQYF.

The chain carries TRBV7-9 and TRBJ2-1, with 12 bases that match TRBD2. V trimming: 5 bases; J trimming: 3 bases; junction bases outside the gene matches: 11. Germline CDR1 is SEHNR and CDR2 is FQNEAQ (reference sequence). This CDR3 is 18 amino acids long. As DNA, the CDR3 is TGTGCCAGCAGCCACAGAGGGCCTAGCGGGAGGGTCTACAATGAGCAGTTCTTC. Translating gives CASSHRGPSGRVYNEQFF.

About this clone itself: Lacking the conserved final phenylalanine or tryptophan, this CDR3 likely reflects a read error. The limits of the CDR3 on the DNA are not certain, so only TCRdb's listed CDR3 is given. The chain carries TRBV12-1 and TRBJ2-4; the table's TRBD2 call for D was not verified on the DNA. TRBV12-1 is labeled a pseudogene. The CDR3 is 12 residues long, ends included. CDR3: CASSSPGTRGPV.